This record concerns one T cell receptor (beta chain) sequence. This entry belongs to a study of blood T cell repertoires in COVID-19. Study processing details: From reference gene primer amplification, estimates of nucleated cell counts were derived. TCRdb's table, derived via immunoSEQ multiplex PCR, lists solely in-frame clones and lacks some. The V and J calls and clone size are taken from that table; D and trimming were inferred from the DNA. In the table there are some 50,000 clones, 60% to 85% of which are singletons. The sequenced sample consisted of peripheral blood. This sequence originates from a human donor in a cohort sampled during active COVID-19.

CDR3 in DNA: TGTGCCAGTAGCCGCAGGTCCTCCTACGAGCAGTACTTC. Its protein product is CASSRRSSYEQYF. This sequence joins TRBV19 and TRBJ2-7; D remains unclear. Germline V CDR1 and CDR2: LNHDA, SQIVND (reference sequence). The CDR3 is made up of 13 amino acids. V lost 6 bases and J 0 bases, leaving 9 bases between the germline ends.